The rows below give T cell receptor beta chains drawn from one sample of a study of blood T cells in healthy people across ages. TCRdb reprocessed the 5' RACE reads via MiXCR and lists one record per CDR3 protein. The data hold fewer than 800,000 distinct CDR3 sequences, with more than 20% observed a single time. This sample was also put to use in a study of T cells of mothers and their children.

Sequenced input: blood. The receptor source for this set is a boy aged 5-17 years in good health. CDR3s include the opening cysteine and the closing phenylalanine or tryptophan. Fields, in order: J gene, clone size, V gene, D gene, CDR3 protein, CDR3 DNA. A D gene is named only where the DNA matches it firmly. For some rows the clone size is stated as once, few or many, or as a class when expanded; others skip it.

>TRBJ2-1|-|TRBV20-1|TRBD2
CSAQTSGANNEQFF
TGCAGTGCCCAGACTAGCGGGGCTAACAATGAGCAGTTCTTC
>TRBJ2-2|few|TRBV6-5|-
CASRVRNTGELFF
TGTGCCAGCAGGGTCAGAAACACCGGGGAGCTGTTTTTT
>TRBJ1-2|-|TRBV12-3/TRBV12-4|-
CASSEVPRGGYTF
TGTGCCAGCAGTGAGGTCCCCCGAGGCGGCTACACCTTC
>TRBJ2-3|-|TRBV19|TRBD2
CARSSGGGTQYF
TGTGCCAGGTCCTCCGGGGGGGGTACGCAGTATTTT
>TRBJ2-5|-|TRBV15|TRBD2
CATSRTRGGQETQYF
TGTGCCACCAGCAGAACGCGGGGGGGACAAGAGACCCAGTACTTC
>TRBJ1-5|-|TRBV20-1|-
CSASDDRPRSPQHF
TGCAGTGCTAGTGACGACAGGCCACGGTCACCCCAGCATTTT
>TRBJ2-3|few|TRBV7-2|TRBD1
CASSLKAGGATDTQYF
TGTGCCAGCAGCTTAAAAGCAGGGGGCGCGACAGATACGCAGTATTTT
>TRBJ2-7|-|TRBV27|-
CASSASGQTYEQYF
TGTGCCAGCAGTGCCTCGGGTCAGACCTACGAGCAGTACTTC
>TRBJ2-3|few|TRBV7-2|-
CASSLDLRSTDTQYF
TGTGCCAGCAGCTTAGATCTGAGGAGCACAGATACGCAGTATTTT
>TRBJ2-7|few|TRBV7-9|-
CASSFDSGLLYEQYF
TGTGCCAGCAGCTTCGACTCGGGACTCCTCTACGAGCAGTACTTC
>TRBJ1-3|-|TRBV11-2|TRBD1
CASSDSGGGLSERRTVTGNTIYF
TGTGCCAGCAGCGACTCAGGGGGCGGACTGTCTGAGAGGAGAACCGTAACTGGAAACACCATATATTTT
>TRBJ1-1|-|TRBV10-3|-
CAISELEAEAFF
TGTGCCATCAGTGAATTGGAAGCTGAAGCTTTCTTT
>TRBJ2-7|-|TRBV7-9|TRBD1
CASSPKTGPNEQYF
TGTGCCAGCAGCCCTAAGACAGGGCCCAACGAGCAGTACTTC
>TRBJ2-4|many|TRBV29-1|-
CSVEAKNIQYF
TGCAGCGTTGAGGCCAAAAACATTCAGTACTTC
>TRBJ2-2|-|TRBV9|TRBD1
CASSAQPAGGTGELFF
TGTGCCAGCAGCGCACAACCCGCAGGGGGAACCGGGGAGCTGTTTTTT
>TRBJ2-7|-|TRBV9|-
CASSAQGAGPYEQYF
TGTGCCAGCAGCGCCCAAGGGGCAGGTCCCTACGAGCAGTACTTC
>TRBJ1-2|-|TRBV5-1|-
CASSGGRIDYGYTF
TGCGCCAGCAGCGGGGGCAGGATTGACTATGGCTACACCTTC
>TRBJ2-1|-|TRBV5-1|TRBD1
CASSFGQGSANEQFF
TGCGCCAGTAGCTTTGGACAGGGGTCCGCCAATGAGCAGTTCTTC
>TRBJ1-2|-|TRBV11-1|-
CASSPGDQRGYTF
TGTGCCAGCAGCCCCGGGGACCAAAGGGGCTACACCTTC
>TRBJ1-1|-|TRBV7-2|-
CASSLVGSLTEAFF
TGTGCCAGCAGCCTGGTTGGGTCGTTGACTGAAGCTTTCTTT
>TRBJ1-5|few|TRBV7-2|-
CASSGTGLWGQPQHF
TGTGCCAGCAGCGGCACAGGGCTCTGGGGTCAGCCCCAGCATTTT
>TRBJ2-1|many|TRBV12-3/TRBV12-4|-
CASSLSMGYNEQFF
TGTGCCAGCAGTTTATCCATGGGGTACAATGAGCAGTTCTTC
>TRBJ2-7|-|TRBV2|TRBD1
CASSFVGQGKSEQYF
TGTGCCAGCAGCTTCGTCGGACAGGGTAAGAGCGAGCAGTACTTC
>TRBJ2-2|-|TRBV5-1|-
CASSFQGDGELFF
TGCGCCAGCAGCTTTCAGGGAGACGGGGAGCTGTTTTTT
>TRBJ2-5|-|TRBV4-3|-
CASSLGTPYQETQYF
TGCGCCAGCAGCCTCGGGACACCATACCAAGAGACCCAGTACTTC
>TRBJ2-4|-|TRBV29-1|-
CSVVVAGKPKNIQYF
TGCAGCGTTGTAGTTGCGGGCAAACCCAAAAACATTCAGTACTTC
>TRBJ2-7|-|TRBV4-1|TRBD2
CASSQDGGNYEQYF
TGCGCCAGCAGCCAAGACGGGGGGAACTACGAGCAGTACTTC
>TRBJ2-5|few|TRBV18|-
CASSPPGTSRGQETQYF
TGTGCCAGCTCACCCCCCGGGACATCAAGGGGGCAAGAGACCCAGTACTTC
>TRBJ2-5|few|TRBV9|-
CASSLPSPTEEAQETQYF
TGTGCCAGCAGCTTACCTTCCCCGACAGAGGAGGCCCAAGAGACCCAGTACTTC
>TRBJ2-7|-|TRBV27|-
CASSGSPNEQYF
TGTGCCAGCAGCGGGAGTCCAAACGAGCAGTACTTC
>TRBJ2-4|few|TRBV7-9|-
CASSSGWRNIQYF
TGTGCCAGCAGCTCGGGCTGGAGAAACATTCAGTACTTC
>TRBJ2-1|few|TRBV3-1|TRBD2
CASSHFGLGDYANEQFF
TGTGCCAGCAGCCACTTCGGCCTGGGGGACTACGCTAATGAGCAGTTCTTC
>TRBJ2-1|few|TRBV28|TRBD2
CASSVSGNYNEQFF
TGTGCCAGCAGTGTTAGCGGGAATTACAATGAGCAGTTCTTC
>TRBJ1-1|-|TRBV7-2|TRBD1
CAISGQGFLFRDTEAFF
TGTGCCATCTCGGGACAGGGTTTTTTGTTTCGGGACACTGAAGCTTTCTTT
>TRBJ1-2|-|TRBV7-6|-
CASSLESGHKDGYTF
TGTGCCAGCAGCTTAGAGTCAGGCCATAAGGATGGCTACACCTTC
>TRBJ2-1|-|TRBV2|TRBD2
CASTAAGARSYNEQFF
TGTGCCAGCACAGCAGCGGGGGCCCGCTCCTACAATGAGCAGTTCTTC